The 4 T cell receptor beta chains in this list originate from one sample, sequenced in a study of low-dose radiotherapy and immunotherapy resistance in tumors. Stated time point: after trial treatment. Treatment denoted: LDRT plus nivolumab, ipilimumab, low-dose cyclophosphamide and aspirin (RACIN trial). cDNA synthesis used a TRAV/TRBV-specific primer set for both chains. Amplification, which lasted approximately 19 PCR cycles, used a constant-region primer and V-primer adapter to amplify TCRs. TCRdb re-analysed the reads in MiXCR, keeping a single row per CDR3 protein. The data contain under 35,000 distinct CDR3 sequences, approximately 54% of them singletons. The sample was PBMCs, taken after low-dose radiotherapy plus immunotherapy. These receptors all stem from a male donor with gallbladder cancer.

This clonotype showed up many times. The V and J genes are TRBV7-3 and TRBJ2-1; D possibly corresponds to TRBD2 (6 bases). Germline V gene data show CDR1 as SGHTA and CDR2 as FQGTGA. Trimming stripped 4 bases from V and 12 bases from J, with 16 bases between. This CDR3 contains 13 residues. CDR3 sequence reads: CASSSQAKGGQFF. As DNA, the CDR3 is TGTGCCAGCAGCTCACAGGCCAAGGGAGGGCAGTTCTTC. The full variable domain, completed using reference TRBV7-3 and TRBJ2-1, is GAGVSQTPSNKVTEKGKYVELRCDPISGHTALYWYRQSLGQGPEFLIYFQGTGAADDSGLPNDRFFAVRPEGSVSTLKIQRTERGDSAVYLCASSSQAKGGQFFGPGTRLTVL.

The chain employs TRBV5-1 and TRBJ2-1; D unclear. The CDR3 extends over 14 amino acids. Trimming removed 1 base from V and 6 bases from J, with 11 bases in between. CDR1 SGHRS and CDR2 YFSETQ come from the germline V gene. CDR3: CASSLFGQPNEQFF. Here the CDR3 DNA reads TGCGCCAGCAGCTTGTTCGGGCAGCCCAATGAGCAGTTCTTC.

In regard to this clonotype: A far larger clone is one base from this, pointing to a likely read error. The V and J genes are TRBV27 and TRBJ1-5; D is undetermined. The CDR3 is 19 amino acids. CDR1 and CDR2 from the germline V gene are MNHEY and SMNVEV (reference sequence). CDR3: CASSLLRTDPTRRNQTQHF. The CDR3 nucleotides read TGTGCCAGCAGCCTTTTGAGGACCGACCCTACACGGCGCAATCAGACCCAGCATTTT.

This chain joins TRBV4-3 and TRBJ2-1; D is possibly TRBD2 (6 bases). V lost 1 base and J lost 4, with 11 bases in between. This CDR3 has 15 residues. Germline loops: CDR1 LGHNA, CDR2 YSLEER. Here the CDR3 DNA reads TGCGCCAGCAGCCAAGGAGGAGGGGCTTACAATGAGCAGTTCTTC. Amino acid sequence: CASSQGGGAYNEQFF.